This T cell receptor beta chain was recovered during a study of T cell changes during pregnancy in multiple sclerosis. Germline CDR1 and CDR2: MGHDK and SYGVNS. V lost 3 bases to trimming and J lost 2 bases, with 10 bases between them. The length of the CDR3 is 15 residues. Data came from immunoSEQ multiplex PCR; TCRdb stores just in-frame clones and leaves some out. The sample shows fewer than 110,000 clones, 75% to 95% of them seen only once. Sequencing was performed on peripheral blood, taken in the second trimester of pregnancy. This sequence originates from a female donor with multiple sclerosis, enrolled in a pregnancy study. The rearrangement links TRBV25-1 to TRBJ2-2, with TRBD1 as a possible D gene (5 bases). CDR3 loop: CASSDSTVNTGELFF. Written as DNA, the CDR3 is TGTGCCAGCAGTGACTCGACAGTAAACACCGGGGAGCTGTTTTTT.